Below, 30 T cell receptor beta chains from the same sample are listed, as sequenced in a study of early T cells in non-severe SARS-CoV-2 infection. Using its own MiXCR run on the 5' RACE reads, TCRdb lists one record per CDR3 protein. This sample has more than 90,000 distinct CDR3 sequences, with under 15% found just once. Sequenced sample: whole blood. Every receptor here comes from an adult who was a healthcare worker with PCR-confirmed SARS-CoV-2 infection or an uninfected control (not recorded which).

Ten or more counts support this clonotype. CDR3 coding DNA: TGCAGTGCTAGTGCGACTCTTCAGAACACCGGGGAGCTGTTTTTT. As protein: CSASATLQNTGELFF. The chain recombines TRBV20-1 with TRBJ2-2; D unresolved. This CDR3 contains 15 residues. The V gene lost 3 bases and the J gene lost 1 base, with 12 bases spanning the gap. Germline-derived CDR1 and CDR2 are DFQATT and SNEGSKA (reference sequence).

CDR3 bases: TGTGCCAGCTCACCACCGACGGGCGGGGACAATGAGCAGTTCTTC. This encodes CASSPPTGGDNEQFF. The gene calls are TRBV18 and TRBJ2-1; possible D gene TRBD2, 6 bases. The CDR3 has 15 amino acids. Trimming took 0 bases from V and 5 from J, leaving 11 bases between them. Germline CDR1 reads KGHSH; CDR2 reads LQKENI.

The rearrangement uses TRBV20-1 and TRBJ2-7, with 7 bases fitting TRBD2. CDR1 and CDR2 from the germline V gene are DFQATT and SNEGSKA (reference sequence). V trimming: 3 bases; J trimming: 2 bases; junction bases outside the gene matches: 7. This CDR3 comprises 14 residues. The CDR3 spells CSASPLADPYEQYF. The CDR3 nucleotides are TGCAGTGCTAGTCCCCTAGCGGACCCCTACGAGCAGTACTTC.

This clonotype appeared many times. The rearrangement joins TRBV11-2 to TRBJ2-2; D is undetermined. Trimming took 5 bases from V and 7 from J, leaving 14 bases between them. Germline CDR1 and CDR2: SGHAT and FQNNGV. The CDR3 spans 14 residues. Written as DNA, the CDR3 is TGTGCCAGCAGCCCCAGTAGTCCCGTCGGGGAGCTGTTTTTT. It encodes CASSPSSPVGELFF.

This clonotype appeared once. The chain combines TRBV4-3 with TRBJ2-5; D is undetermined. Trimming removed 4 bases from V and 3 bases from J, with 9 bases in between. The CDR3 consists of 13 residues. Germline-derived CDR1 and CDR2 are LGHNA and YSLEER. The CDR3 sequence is CASSRSAKETQYF. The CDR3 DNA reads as TGCGCCAGCAGCCGGTCAGCGAAAGAGACCCAGTACTTC.

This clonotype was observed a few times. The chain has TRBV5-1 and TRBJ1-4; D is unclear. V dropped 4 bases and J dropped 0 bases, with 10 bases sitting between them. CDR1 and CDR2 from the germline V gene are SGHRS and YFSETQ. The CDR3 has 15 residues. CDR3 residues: CASSPLGTTNEKLFF. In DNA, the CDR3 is TGCGCCAGCAGCCCTCTGGGGACAACTAATGAAAAACTGTTTTTT.

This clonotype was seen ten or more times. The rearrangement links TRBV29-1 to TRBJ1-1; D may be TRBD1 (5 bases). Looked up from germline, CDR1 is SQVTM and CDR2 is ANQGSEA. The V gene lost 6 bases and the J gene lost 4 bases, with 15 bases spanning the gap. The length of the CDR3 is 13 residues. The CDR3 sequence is CSVPIDGATEAFF. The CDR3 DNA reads TGCAGCGTCCCTATCGACGGGGCCACTGAAGCTTTCTTT.

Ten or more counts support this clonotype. The CDR3 reads CASSDPAGVSSYEQYF. The DNA for the CDR3 is TGTGCCAGCAGTGACCCTGCCGGGGTTAGCTCCTACGAGCAGTACTTC. This chain uses TRBV2 with TRBJ2-7; possibly TRBD2 for D (5 bases). V gave up 3 bases and J gave up 0 bases, with 15 bases separating them. Germline-derived CDR1 and CDR2 are SNHLY and FYNNEI. This CDR3 region has 16 residues.

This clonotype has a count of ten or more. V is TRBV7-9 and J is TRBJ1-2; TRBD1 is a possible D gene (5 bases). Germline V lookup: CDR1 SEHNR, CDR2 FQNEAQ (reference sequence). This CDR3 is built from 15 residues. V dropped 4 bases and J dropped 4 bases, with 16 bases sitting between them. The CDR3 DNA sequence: TGTGCCAGCAGCTCACATTCTGGGGGAGGCTATGGCTACACCTTC. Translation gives CASSSHSGGGYGYTF.

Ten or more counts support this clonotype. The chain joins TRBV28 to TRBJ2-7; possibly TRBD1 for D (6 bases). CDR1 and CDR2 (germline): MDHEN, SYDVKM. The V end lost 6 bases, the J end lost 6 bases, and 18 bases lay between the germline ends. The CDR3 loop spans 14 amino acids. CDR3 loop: CASSYPSRQAEQYF. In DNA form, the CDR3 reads TGTGCCAGCAGCTATCCCTCTCGACAGGCCGAGCAGTACTTC.

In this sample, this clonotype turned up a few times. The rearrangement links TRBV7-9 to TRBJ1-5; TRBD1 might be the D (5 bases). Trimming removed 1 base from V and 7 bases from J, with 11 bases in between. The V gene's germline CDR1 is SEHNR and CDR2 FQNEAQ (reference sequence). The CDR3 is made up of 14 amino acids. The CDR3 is CASSLGGDGQPQHF. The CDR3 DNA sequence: TGTGCCAGCAGCTTAGGAGGGGATGGACAGCCCCAGCATTTT.

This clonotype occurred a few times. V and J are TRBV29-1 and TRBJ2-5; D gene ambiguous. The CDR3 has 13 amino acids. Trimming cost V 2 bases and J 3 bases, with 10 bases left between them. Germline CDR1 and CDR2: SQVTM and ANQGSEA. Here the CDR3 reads CSVERTSEETQYF. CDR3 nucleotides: TGCAGCGTTGAAAGAACTTCAGAAGAGACCCAGTACTTC.

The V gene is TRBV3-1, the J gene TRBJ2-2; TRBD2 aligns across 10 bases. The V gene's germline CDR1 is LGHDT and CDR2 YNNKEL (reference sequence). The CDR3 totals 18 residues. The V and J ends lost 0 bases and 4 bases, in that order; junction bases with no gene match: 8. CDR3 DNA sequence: TGTGCCAGCAGCCAAGAGACTAGCGGGCGCGAGAGCACCGGGGAGCTGTTTTTT. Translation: CASSQETSGRESTGELFF.

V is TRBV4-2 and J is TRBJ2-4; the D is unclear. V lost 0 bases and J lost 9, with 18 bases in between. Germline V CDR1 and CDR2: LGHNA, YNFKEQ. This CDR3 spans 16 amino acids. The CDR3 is CASSQDLGQRQVIQYF. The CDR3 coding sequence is TGTGCCAGCAGCCAAGATCTTGGGCAGCGTCAGGTCATTCAGTACTTC.

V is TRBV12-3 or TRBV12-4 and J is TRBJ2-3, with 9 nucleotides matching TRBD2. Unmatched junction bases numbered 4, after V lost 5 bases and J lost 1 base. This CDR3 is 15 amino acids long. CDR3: CASSRQRGGTDTQYF. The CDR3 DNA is TGTGCCAGCAGTCGTCAGCGGGGGGGCACAGATACGCAGTATTTT.

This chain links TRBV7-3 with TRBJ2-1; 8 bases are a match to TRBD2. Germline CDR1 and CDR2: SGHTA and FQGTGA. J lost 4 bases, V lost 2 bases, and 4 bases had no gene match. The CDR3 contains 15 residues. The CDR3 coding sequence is TGTGCCAGCAGCTTAGCGGGGGGAAGGTACAATGAGCAGTTCTTC. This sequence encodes CASSLAGGRYNEQFF.

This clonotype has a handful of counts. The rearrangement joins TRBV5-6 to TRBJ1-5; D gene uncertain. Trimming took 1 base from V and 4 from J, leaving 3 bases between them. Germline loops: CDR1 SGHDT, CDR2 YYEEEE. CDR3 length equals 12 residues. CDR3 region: CASSLYNQPQHF. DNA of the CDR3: TGTGCCAGCAGCTTGTATAATCAGCCCCAGCATTTT.

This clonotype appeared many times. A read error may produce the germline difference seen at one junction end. CDR3 sequence: CASSLDGTGAPREEGYTF. CDR3 nucleotide sequence: TGTGCTAGCAGCTTAGACGGGACAGGGGCCCCACGGGAGGAAGGCTACACCTTC. The rearrangement joins TRBV7-7 to TRBJ1-2, with 10 bases identical to TRBD1. This CDR3 has 18 amino acids. Germline assignment: CDR1 SSHAT and CDR2 FNYEAQ (reference sequence).

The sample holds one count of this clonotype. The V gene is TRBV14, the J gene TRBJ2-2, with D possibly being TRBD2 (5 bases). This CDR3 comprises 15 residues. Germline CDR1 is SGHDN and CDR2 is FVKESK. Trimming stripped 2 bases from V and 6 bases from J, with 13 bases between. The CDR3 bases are TGTGCCAGCAGCCAATTGTCGGGAAGGTCCGGGGAGCTGTTTTTT. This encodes CASSQLSGRSGELFF.

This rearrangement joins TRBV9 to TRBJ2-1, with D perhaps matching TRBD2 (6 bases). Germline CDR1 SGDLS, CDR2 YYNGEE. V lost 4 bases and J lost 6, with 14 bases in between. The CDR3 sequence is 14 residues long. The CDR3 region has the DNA TGTGCCAGCAGCTCCACTCGGGGGACCAATGAGCAGTTCTTC. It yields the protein CASSSTRGTNEQFF.

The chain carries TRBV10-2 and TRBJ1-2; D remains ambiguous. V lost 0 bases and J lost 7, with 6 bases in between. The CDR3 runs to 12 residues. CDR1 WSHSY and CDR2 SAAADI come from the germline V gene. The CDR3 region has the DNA TGCGCCAGCAGTGAGTCCGGGCTTGGCTACACCTTC. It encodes CASSESGLGYTF.

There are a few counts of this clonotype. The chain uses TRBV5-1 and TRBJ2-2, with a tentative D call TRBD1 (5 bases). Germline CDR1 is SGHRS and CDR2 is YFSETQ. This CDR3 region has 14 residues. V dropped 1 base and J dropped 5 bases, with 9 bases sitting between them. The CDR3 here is CASSLPGLTGELFF. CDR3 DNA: TGCGCCAGCAGCTTGCCAGGGCTGACCGGGGAGCTGTTTTTT.

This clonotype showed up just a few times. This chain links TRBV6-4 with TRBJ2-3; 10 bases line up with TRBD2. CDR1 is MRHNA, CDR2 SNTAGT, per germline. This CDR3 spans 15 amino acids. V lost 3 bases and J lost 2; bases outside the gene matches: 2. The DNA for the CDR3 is TGTGCCAGCAGTGAAAGCGGGGGGGCCACAGATACGCAGTATTTT. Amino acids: CASSESGGATDTQYF.

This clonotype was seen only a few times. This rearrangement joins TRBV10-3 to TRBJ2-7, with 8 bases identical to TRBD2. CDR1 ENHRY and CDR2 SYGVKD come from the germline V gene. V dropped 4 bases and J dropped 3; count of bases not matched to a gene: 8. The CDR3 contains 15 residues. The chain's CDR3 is CAISGPGGGFYEQYF. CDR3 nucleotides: TGTGCCATCAGTGGCCCCGGGGGGGGCTTCTACGAGCAGTACTTC.

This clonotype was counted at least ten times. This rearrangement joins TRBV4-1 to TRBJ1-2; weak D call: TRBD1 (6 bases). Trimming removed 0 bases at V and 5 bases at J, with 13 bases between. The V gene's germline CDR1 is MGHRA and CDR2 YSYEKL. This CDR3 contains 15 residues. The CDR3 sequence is CASSQDPDRTYGYTF. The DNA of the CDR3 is TGCGCCAGCAGCCAAGACCCCGACAGGACATATGGCTACACCTTC.

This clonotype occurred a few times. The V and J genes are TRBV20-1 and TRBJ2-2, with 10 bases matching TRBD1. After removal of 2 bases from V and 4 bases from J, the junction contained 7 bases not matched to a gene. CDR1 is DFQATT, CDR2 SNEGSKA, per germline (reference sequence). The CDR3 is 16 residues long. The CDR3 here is CSARRSGTGATGELFF. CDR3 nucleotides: TGCAGTGCTAGACGCTCCGGGACAGGGGCCACCGGGGAGCTGTTTTTT.

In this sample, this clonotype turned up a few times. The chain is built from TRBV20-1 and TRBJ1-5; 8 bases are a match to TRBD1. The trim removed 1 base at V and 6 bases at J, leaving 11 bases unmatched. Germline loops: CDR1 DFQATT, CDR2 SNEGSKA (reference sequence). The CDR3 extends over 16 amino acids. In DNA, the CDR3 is TGCAGTGCTAGAGCCCCGGGGACAGGATTAGGTCAGCCCCAGCATTTT. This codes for CSARAPGTGLGQPQHF.

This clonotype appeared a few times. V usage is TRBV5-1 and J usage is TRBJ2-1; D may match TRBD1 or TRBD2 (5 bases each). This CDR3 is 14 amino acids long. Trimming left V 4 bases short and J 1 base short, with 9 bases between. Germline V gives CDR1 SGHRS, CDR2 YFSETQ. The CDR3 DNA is TGCGCCAGCAGCCTGGGGGTTTCCTACAATGAGCAGTTCTTC. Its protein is CASSLGVSYNEQFF. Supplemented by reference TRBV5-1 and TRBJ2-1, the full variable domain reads KAGVTQTPRYLIKTRGQQVTLSCSPISGHRSVSWYQQTPGQGLQFLFEYFSETQRNKGNFPGRFSGRQFSNSRSEMNVSTLELGDSALYLCASSLGVSYNEQFFGPGTRLTVL.

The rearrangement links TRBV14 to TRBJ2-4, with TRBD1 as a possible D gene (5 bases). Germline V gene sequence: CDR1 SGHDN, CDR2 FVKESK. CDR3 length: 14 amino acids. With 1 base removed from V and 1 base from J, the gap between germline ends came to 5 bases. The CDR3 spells CASSQAGAKNIQYF. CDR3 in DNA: TGTGCCAGCAGCCAAGCAGGGGCCAAAAACATTCAGTACTTC.

The CDR3 coding sequence is TGTGCCAGCAGCTTAGCGGGCCCTTACAATGAGCAGTTCTTC. This gives the protein CASSLAGPYNEQFF. The J gene is TRBJ2-1, the V gene TRBV7-9; D is uncertain. CDR1 and CDR2 (germline): SEHNR, FQNEAQ (reference sequence). The V end lost 0 bases, the J end lost 4 bases, and 7 bases lay between the germline ends. This CDR3 has 14 residues.